This T cell receptor beta chain is from a study of T cell responses to AZD1222 COVID-19 vaccine. Broader study findings: Clonal diversity was possibly underestimated; the donors were predominantly white British and more often female. At study baseline, merely several AZD1222 recipients were seropositive. Elevations in Spike-specific TCR breadth and depth followed administration of two AZD1222 doses.

Germline V CDR1 and CDR2: MDHEN, SYDVKM. The germline V and J ends were trimmed by 6 bases and 7 bases, with 22 bases remaining between them. This CDR3 spans 16 amino acids. Sequencing was performed with immunoSEQ multiplex PCR; in TCRdb, only in-frame clones are kept and a portion is missing. The table shows 70,000 to 85,000 clones, with approximately 90% occurring only once. Note on this clone: The antigen remains unidentified.

This sample comprised peripheral blood, obtained on day 0 of AZD1222 vaccination. The sequence came from an adult in good health. The chain recombines TRBV28 with TRBJ1-5; possibly TRBD1 for D (6 bases). The CDR3 DNA follows: TGTGCCAGCAGGGAAGACAGGTCTGCTGCCGAACAGCCCCAGCATTTT. The encoded protein is CASREDRSAAEQPQHF.